Sequencing of this T cell receptor (beta chain) was carried out in a study of cytotoxic CD8 clonotypes in ibrutinib-treated CLL. Generated by immunoSEQ multiplex PCR, the TCRdb table keeps only in-frame clones and is missing some. The sample shows some 130,000 clones, approximately 80% of them seen only once. Worth noting for this clone: Its target is unknown.

Study-wide results and caveats: Age-matched healthy donor levels were exceeded by baseline clonality, which tracked circulating CD8+ T-cell counts.

The ends were cut back, 0 bases at V and 1 base at J, with 9 bases in the middle. CDR1 and CDR2 (germline): SGHNT, YYREEE (reference sequence). The CDR3 has 15 residues. The sample consisted of PBMCs, taken after 24 months of ibrutinib treatment. The TCR comes from a human donor with chronic lymphocytic leukemia. This chain links TRBV5-4 with TRBJ2-3; D not certain. The DNA for the CDR3 is TGTGCCAGCAGCTTGGGGAATGGAGGCACAGATACGCAGTATTTT. It specifies CASSLGNGGTDTQYF.